Presented here are 14 T cell receptor beta chains from one specimen sequenced in a study of blood T cell repertoires in COVID-19. The repertoire was sequenced with immunoSEQ multiplex PCR; TCRdb's copy has only in-frame clones and lacks some. The sample lists some 280,000 clones, around 85% occurring once. Material for sequencing was peripheral blood. These receptors all stem from a woman between 50 and 59 years old with active or convalescent COVID-19.

V gene TRBV30 combines with J gene TRBJ2-7; D is ambiguous. The CDR3 runs to 12 residues. The germline V gene encodes CDR1 GTSNPN and CDR2 SVGIG (reference sequence). V was clipped by 0 bases and J by 6 bases, with 9 bases between them. The CDR3 nucleotides are TGTGCCTGGAGTGTAACAGTTACCGAGCAGTACTTC. Residues: CAWSVTVTEQYF.

The CDR3 reads CASTKSSGRGNEQFF. The CDR3 nucleotides read TGTGCCAGTACTAAATCCTCAGGGCGGGGGAATGAGCAGTTCTTC. The gene calls are TRBV19 and TRBJ2-1; TRBD2 matches at 7 bases. This CDR3 is built from 15 residues. The ends lost 7 bases at V and 7 bases at J; junction bases unmatched: 13. Germline lookup yields CDR1 LNHDA and CDR2 SQIVND (reference sequence). Filled out from reference TRBV19 and TRBJ2-1, the complete variable domain reads DGGITQSPKYLFRKEGQNVTLSCEQNLNHDAMYWYRQDPGQGLRLIYYSQIVNDFQKGDIAEGYSVSREKKESFPLTVTSAQKNPTAFYLCASTKSSGRGNEQFFGPGTRLTVL.

This chain uses TRBV21-1 with TRBJ2-2; the D call in the table, TRBD1, was not verified against the DNA. TRBV21-1 is marked as a pseudogene. The CDR3 contains 19 residues. This chain's CDR3 is CASSENAEGDRGRTGELFF. CDR3 bases: TGTGCCAGCAGCGAAAACGCCGAGGGGGACAGGGGGCGCACCGGGGAGCTGTTTTTT.

The V gene is TRBV1, the J gene TRBJ2-2; no check of the table's D call, TRBD2, against the DNA was made. TRBV1 is an annotated pseudogene. CDR3 length equals 19 residues. The CDR3 region is CTSSQGNMGLAGPPGELFF. Written as DNA, the CDR3 is TGCACCAGCAGCCAAGGAAATATGGGGCTAGCGGGACCTCCCGGGGAGCTGTTTTTT.

The chain is built from TRBV5-1 and TRBJ2-3, with D maybe TRBD2 (6 bases). The germline gives CDR1 SGHRS, CDR2 YFSETQ. The V and J ends lost 4 bases and 3 bases respectively, with 18 bases between them. There are 16 residues in the CDR3. The CDR3 sequence: CASSVYRDLRTDTQYF. The CDR3 DNA follows: TGCGCCAGCAGCGTGTACCGGGACTTACGAACAGATACGCAGTATTTT.

The rearrangement joins TRBV10-3 to TRBJ1-6; 8 nucleotides align to TRBD1. The CDR3 has 15 amino acids. Trimming cost V 2 bases and J 7 bases; bases outside gene matches: 4. The germline V gene encodes CDR1 ENHRY and CDR2 SYGVKD. The CDR3 region is CAISEVGQGNSPLHF. The CDR3 DNA sequence: TGTGCCATCAGTGAGGTCGGACAGGGAAATTCACCCCTCCACTTT.

The chain carries TRBV28 and TRBJ1-5, with 11 nucleotides matching TRBD1. The CDR3 has 16 amino acids. CDR1 MDHEN and CDR2 SYDVKM come from the germline V gene. V shed 4 bases and J 8 bases; nucleotides not matched to a gene: 10. The CDR3 sequence is CASSSLRTGGLEPQHF. DNA of the CDR3: TGTGCCAGCAGTTCGCTCCGGACAGGGGGCCTTGAGCCCCAGCATTTT.

This clone was counted only a few times. The rearrangement links TRBV7-9 to TRBJ2-7; TRBD1 is a possible D gene (6 bases). V shed 5 bases and J shed 6 bases, with 11 bases lying between them. Germline CDR1 reads SEHNR; CDR2 reads FQNEAQ (reference sequence). The CDR3 totals 12 residues. The CDR3 reads CASSPDSTEQYF. DNA of the CDR3: TGTGCCAGCAGCCCGGACAGCACCGAGCAGTACTTC.

This chain joins TRBV28 and TRBJ2-7, with TRBD1 identical over 8 bases. The V gene's germline CDR1 is MDHEN and CDR2 SYDVKM. The CDR3 extends over 17 amino acids. V lost 2 bases, J lost 8 bases, and 17 bases stayed unmatched. This CDR3 reads CASSLIRTGPSPPQQYF. The CDR3 bases are TGTGCCAGCAGTTTAATTCGGACAGGGCCTAGCCCCCCGCAGCAGTACTTC.

The table lists this clone with a count of one. The J gene is TRBJ2-7, the V gene TRBV19; the D is unclear. CDR1 is LNHDA and CDR2 is SQIVND in the germline V gene (reference sequence). V lost 6 bases to trimming and J lost 6 bases, with 18 bases between them. The CDR3 consists of 14 residues. The CDR3 spells CASRRTPRDGEQYF. The CDR3 DNA reads as TGTGCCAGTAGGCGAACCCCACGAGATGGCGAGCAGTACTTC.

The chain links TRBV18 to TRBJ1-2, with D tentatively TRBD1 (6 bases). The CDR3 runs 15 residues. Trimming stripped 4 bases from V and 6 bases from J, with 18 bases between. Germline CDR1 KGHSH, CDR2 LQKENI. This chain's CDR3 is CASSRIRDTNDGYTF. CDR3 nucleotides: TGTGCCAGCTCACGTATCCGGGACACCAATGATGGCTACACCTTC. The full variable domain, completed using reference TRBV18 and TRBJ1-2, is NAGVMQNPRHLVRRRGQEARLRCSPMKGHSHVYWYRQLPEEGLKFMVYLQKENIIDESGMPKERFSAEFPKEGPSILRIQQVVRGDSAAYFCASSRIRDTNDGYTFGSGTRLTVV.

The chain couples TRBV19 to TRBJ1-5, with D maybe TRBD1 (6 bases). Trimming took 7 bases from V and 4 from J, leaving 11 bases between them. The CDR3 consists of 13 residues. Germline V CDR1 and CDR2: LNHDA, SQIVND (reference sequence). CDR3 amino acids: CASTYRDNQPQHF. In DNA form, the CDR3 reads TGTGCCAGTACTTACAGGGATAATCAGCCCCAGCATTTT.

This clone was counted between two and nine times. The rearrangement uses TRBV5-1 and TRBJ2-2; 9 nucleotides line up with TRBD1. The germline CDR1 and CDR2 sequences are SGHRS and YFSETQ. This CDR3 has 16 amino acids. The V segment lost 0 bases and the J segment 6 bases; nucleotides outside the gene matches: 6. Here the CDR3 DNA reads TGCGCCAGCAGCTTGGTACAGGGGGCTAGTGCCGGGGAGCTGTTTTTT. It codes for CASSLVQGASAGELFF.

The chain couples TRBV7-6 to TRBJ1-2; D is possibly TRBD1 (6 bases). CDR3 length: 15 residues. The V and J ends lost 5 bases and 4 bases respectively, with 17 bases between them. CDR1 and CDR2 from the germline V gene are SGHVS and FNYEAQ. In nucleotides, the CDR3 is TGTGCCAGCAGCAAAGACCAACAGGGTGCCTATGGCTACACCTTC. This codes for CASSKDQQGAYGYTF.